The 27 T cell receptor beta chains below were found in one sample sequenced in a study of technical replicates of blood from a few donors. The data were produced by immunoSEQ multiplex PCR, yet TCRdb's version contains in-frame clones alone and is incomplete. Of roughly 80,000 clones in the sample, about 88% are singletons; the top ten hold approximately 0.39%. Material: T cells isolated from PBMCs. Receptor source: a human donor in good health.

This chain joins TRBV28 and TRBJ2-7; 9 nucleotides agree with TRBD1. This CDR3 has 16 amino acids. The germline CDR1 and CDR2 sequences are MDHEN and SYDVKM. J lost 5 bases, V lost 2 bases, and 10 bases had no gene match. The CDR3 loop is CASSLRGRTGAHEQYF. The CDR3 nucleotides read TGTGCCAGCAGTTTAAGGGGGAGGACAGGGGCGCACGAGCAGTACTTC. The whole variable domain, remainder taken from reference TRBV28 and TRBJ2-7, is DVKVTQSSRYLVKRTGEKVFLECVQDMDHENMFWYRQDPGLGLRLIYFSYDVKMKEKGDIPEGYSVSREKKERFSLILESASTNQTSMYLCASSLRGRTGAHEQYFGPGTRLTVT.

This chain uses TRBV28 with TRBJ1-5, with 7 bases that match TRBD1. Trimming at V came to 2 bases and at J to 7 bases, leaving 8 bases not matched to a gene. This CDR3 comprises 15 residues. Germline V CDR1 and CDR2: MDHEN, SYDVKM. The DNA for the CDR3 is TGTGCCAGCAGTTTAATCCGACAGGGCTCACAGCCCCAGCATTTT. Translated, it gives CASSLIRQGSQPQHF. The full variable domain, in which reference TRBV28 and TRBJ1-5 provide the parts outside the CDR3, is DVKVTQSSRYLVKRTGEKVFLECVQDMDHENMFWYRQDPGLGLRLIYFSYDVKMKEKGDIPEGYSVSREKKERFSLILESASTNQTSMYLCASSLIRQGSQPQHFGDGTRLSIL.

For this clone: This may be a read error: a much more frequent sequence differs by one nucleotide. The rearrangement links TRBV7-2 to TRBJ1-1; D unresolved. The V and J ends lost 1 base and 1 base respectively, with 4 bases between them. The CDR3 has 13 amino acids. Germline-derived CDR1 and CDR2 are SGHTA and FQGNSA. The CDR3 spells CASSLDRNTEAFF. In nucleotides, the CDR3 is TGTGCCAGCAGCTTAGATAGGAACACTGAAGCTTTCTTT.

This clone was found once. The chain carries TRBV10-2 and TRBJ2-1; tentative D call: TRBD1 (5 bases). The V and J ends lost 4 bases and 4 bases respectively, with 11 bases between them. Looked up from germline, CDR1 is WSHSY and CDR2 is SAAADI. This CDR3 contains 14 residues. This CDR3 reads CASSVGARYNEQFF. CDR3 bases: TGCGCCAGCAGTGTAGGGGCGAGATACAATGAGCAGTTCTTC.

This chain joins TRBV27 and TRBJ2-7; 7 nucleotides align to TRBD2. The CDR3 spans 16 residues. Unmatched junction bases numbered 13, after V lost 5 bases and J lost 3 bases. Germline assignment: CDR1 MNHEY and CDR2 SMNVEV (reference sequence). Here the CDR3 reads CASSPRLAEVLYEQYF. CDR3 DNA: TGTGCCAGCAGTCCACGACTAGCCGAGGTCCTCTACGAGCAGTACTTC.

The chain links TRBV27 to TRBJ1-5, with D uncertain. Per germline, CDR1 MNHEY and CDR2 SMNVEV (reference sequence). Trimming removed 8 bases at V and 4 bases at J, with 12 bases between. This CDR3 is built from 13 residues. The CDR3 DNA follows: TGTGCCAGCGGCTGGGAGCTAAATCAGCCCCAGCATTTT. Protein: CASGWELNQPQHF.

This clone was picked up one time. The chain couples TRBV5-5 to TRBJ1-2; TRBD1 is a possible D gene (6 bases). The germline V gene has CDR1 SGHKS and CDR2 YYEKEE (reference sequence). V was cut by 0 bases and J by 8 bases, with 17 bases left in between. CDR3 length: 15 residues. The chain's CDR3 is CASSLDDRIQSGYTF. For the CDR3, the DNA is TGTGCCAGCAGCTTGGACGACAGGATCCAGTCGGGCTACACCTTC.

The chain has TRBV27 and TRBJ1-2; 7 positions agree with TRBD1. CDR1 and CDR2 (germline): MNHEY, SMNVEV (reference sequence). The CDR3 is 14 residues long. With V trimmed by 5 bases and J by 5 bases, 8 bases remained unmatched. The CDR3 is CASSTPGGWYGYTF. The CDR3 DNA sequence: TGTGCCAGCAGTACCCCAGGGGGATGGTATGGCTACACCTTC.

V gene TRBV28 combines with J gene TRBJ2-5, with D possibly being TRBD1 (5 bases). V was clipped by 4 bases and J by 5 bases, with 14 bases between them. The CDR3 runs 14 residues. The V gene's germline CDR1 is MDHEN and CDR2 SYDVKM. The CDR3 nucleotides are TGTGCCAGCAGTTCGATACAGGCGGTCGAGACCCAGTACTTC. As protein: CASSSIQAVETQYF.

This clone has more than one count but fewer than ten. V and J are TRBV18 and TRBJ1-1, with TRBD1 matching 7 bases. The ends lost 5 bases at V and 6 bases at J; junction bases unmatched: 12. There are 15 residues in the CDR3. CDR1 KGHSH and CDR2 LQKENI come from the germline V gene. This CDR3 is CASSSESPGTAEAFF. The DNA of the CDR3 is TGTGCCAGCTCATCGGAATCCCCCGGGACAGCTGAAGCTTTCTTT.

This chain uses TRBV7-9 with TRBJ1-2; weak D call: TRBD1 (5 bases). The CDR3 totals 16 residues. The V end was cut by 0 bases, the J end by 8 bases, with 19 bases between. Per germline, CDR1 SEHNR and CDR2 FQNEAQ (reference sequence). The CDR3 DNA reads TGTGCCAGCAGCTTAGCGACGACCGGACAAGGACGGGGCTACACCTTC. It codes for CASSLATTGQGRGYTF. The full variable domain, in which reference TRBV7-9 and TRBJ1-2 provide the parts outside the CDR3, is DTGVSQNPRHKITKRGQNVTFRCDPISEHNRLYWYRQTLGQGPEFLTYFQNEAQLEKSRLLSDRFSAERPKGSFSTLEIQRTEQGDSAMYLCASSLATTGQGRGYTFGSGTRLTVV.

This chain uses TRBV5-1 with TRBJ2-7; TRBD1 aligns across 8 bases. The CDR3 runs to 16 residues. Unmatched junction bases numbered 14, after V lost 5 bases and J lost 4 bases. Germline V gene sequence: CDR1 SGHRS, CDR2 YFSETQ. The CDR3 nucleotides are TGCGCCAGCAGAAATCTTGACAGGGGAATCCGGTACGAGCAGTACTTC. This encodes CASRNLDRGIRYEQYF.

The V gene is TRBV7-8, the J gene TRBJ2-1, with TRBD2 identical over 9 bases. The CDR3 runs 19 residues. CDR1 and CDR2 from the germline V gene are SGHVS and FQNEAQ. V lost 3 bases, J lost 6 bases, and 18 bases stayed unmatched. The CDR3 nucleotides read TGTGCCAGCAGCTTGGCCAAGGGGCGGGAGGGGAAAAACCCCAATGAGCAGTTCTTC. Amino acids: CASSLAKGREGKNPNEQFF.

The rearrangement joins TRBV27 to TRBJ1-5; the match to TRBD1 covers 9 bases. The CDR3 contains 14 residues. Unmatched junction bases numbered 5, after V lost 7 bases and J lost 4 bases. Germline CDR1 reads MNHEY; CDR2 reads SMNVEV (reference sequence). The CDR3 DNA is TGTGCCAGCACTGTGACAGGGGGGAATCAGCCCCAGCATTTT. The encoded protein is CASTVTGGNQPQHF.

The rearrangement uses TRBV19 and TRBJ1-5, with TRBD1 as a possible D gene (6 bases). Germline V gives CDR1 LNHDA, CDR2 SQIVND (reference sequence). The CDR3 covers 13 residues. V lost 6 bases and J 7 bases, leaving 13 bases between the germline ends. CDR3 sequence reads: CASSLQGLQPQHF. In nucleotides, the CDR3 is TGTGCCAGTAGCCTCCAGGGGTTACAGCCCCAGCATTTT.

The V and J genes are TRBV9 and TRBJ2-1; tentative D call: TRBD2 (5 bases). This CDR3 comprises 16 residues. Germline CDR1 reads SGDLS; CDR2 reads YYNGEE. The V end was cut by 0 bases, the J end by 4 bases, with 14 bases between. As DNA, the CDR3 is TGTGCCAGCAGCGTAGCCTCCCAGCGGAGTTACAATGAGCAGTTCTTC. It yields the protein CASSVASQRSYNEQFF.

The chain employs TRBV5-1 and TRBJ1-5; no definite D call. CDR3 length equals 14 residues. Germline CDR1 is SGHRS and CDR2 is YFSETQ. V dropped 2 bases and J dropped 2 bases, with 8 bases sitting between them. The CDR3 nucleotides are TGCGCCAGCAGCTTAGACTCCGGCAATCAGCCCCAGCATTTT. Encoded protein: CASSLDSGNQPQHF.

The chain employs TRBV11-3 and TRBJ2-1; D may be TRBD1 (6 bases). The V end lost 4 bases, the J end lost 7 bases, and 8 bases lay between the germline ends. CDR3 length: 12 amino acids. The germline CDR1 and CDR2 sequences are SGHNT and YENEEA. Written as DNA, the CDR3 is TGTGCCAGCAGCTCAGGGGTGAATGAGCAGTTCTTC. This codes for CASSSGVNEQFF. The full variable domain, its missing parts supplied by reference TRBV11-3 and TRBJ2-1, is EAGVVQSPRYKIIEKKQPVAFWCNPISGHNTLYWYLQNLGQGPELLIRYENEEAVDDSQLPKDRFSAERLKGVDSTLKIQPAELGDSAVYLCASSSGVNEQFFGPGTRLTVL.

The chain recombines TRBV6-6 with TRBJ2-5; D perhaps matches TRBD1 (5 bases). This CDR3 is 13 amino acids long. V was pared by 2 bases and J by 4 bases, with 8 bases between. CDR1 MNHNY and CDR2 SVGAGI come from the germline V gene (reference sequence). CDR3 residues: CASSYGAAETQYF. CDR3 in DNA: TGTGCCAGCAGTTACGGGGCCGCAGAGACCCAGTACTTC.

V is TRBV5-1 and J is TRBJ2-7; tentatively, D is TRBD1 (6 bases). The CDR3 consists of 13 residues. Germline V gene data show CDR1 as SGHRS and CDR2 as YFSETQ. Trimming left V 5 bases short and J 0 bases short, with 9 bases between. CDR3 bases: TGCGCCAGCAGGGAAGGGGGCTCCTACGAGCAGTACTTC. It translates to CASREGGSYEQYF.

This clone has more than one count but fewer than ten. V usage is TRBV30 and J usage is TRBJ2-1; TRBD2 agrees at 9 bases. The ends lost 4 bases at V and 8 bases at J; junction bases unmatched: 9. Germline V gene sequence: CDR1 GTSNPN, CDR2 SVGIG (reference sequence). The CDR3 spans 14 residues. For the CDR3, the DNA is TGTGCCTGGACGATAGCGGGAGTACACGATGAGCAGTTCTTC. This gives the protein CAWTIAGVHDEQFF.

The gene calls are TRBV10-3 and TRBJ1-2, with D perhaps TRBD1 (5 bases). Germline assignment: CDR1 ENHRY and CDR2 SYGVKD. CDR3 size: 13 residues. V gave up 7 bases and J gave up 4 bases, with 13 bases separating them. CDR3 region: CAIIDDRSYGYTF. The CDR3 DNA sequence: TGTGCCATCATCGACGACAGATCCTATGGCTACACCTTC.

V gene TRBV6-1 combines with J gene TRBJ1-1; 7 bases align to TRBD1. Germline values: CDR1 MNHNS, CDR2 SASEGT. The CDR3 consists of 15 residues. Trimming cost V 6 bases and J 0 bases; bases outside gene matches: 7. This CDR3 reads CASSRMGQMNTEAFF. Written as DNA, the CDR3 is TGTGCCAGCAGCCGGATGGGACAGATGAACACTGAAGCTTTCTTT.

The genes are TRBV19 and TRBJ2-7; D remains unclear. V lost 4 bases, J lost 0 bases, and 13 bases lay in between. CDR1 is LNHDA and CDR2 is SQIVND in the germline V gene (reference sequence). The CDR3 runs to 15 residues. The CDR3 region has the DNA TGTGCCAGTAGTACTACTCGGGTGAGCTCCTACGAGCAGTACTTC. Translating it yields CASSTTRVSSYEQYF.

Points on this clone: One junction end disagrees with the germline gene, perhaps due to a read error. V and J are TRBV2 and TRBJ2-7, with TRBD2 matching over 8 bases. The CDR3 sequence is 14 residues long. The germline V gene has CDR1 SNHLY and CDR2 FYNNEI. CDR3 in amino acids: CATQRGRNGGTMSF. Written as DNA, the CDR3 is TGTGCCACCCAGCGCGGGAGGAACGGGGGCACCATGAGCTTC. Using reference TRBV2 and TRBJ2-7 for the parts outside the CDR3, the full variable domain is EPEVTQTPSHQVTQMGQEVILRCVPISNHLYFYWYRQILGQKVEFLVSFYNNEISEKSEIFDDQFSVERPDGSNFTLKIRSTKLEDSAMYFCATQRGRNGGTMSFGPGTRLTVT.

This chain connects TRBV4-3 to TRBJ1-2; 9 bases are shared with TRBD1. The CDR3 covers 15 residues. Looked up from germline, CDR1 is LGHNA and CDR2 is YSLEER. V shed 3 bases and J 6 bases; nucleotides not matched to a gene: 8. The CDR3 region is CASSQRTGEVDGYTF. Here the CDR3 DNA reads TGCGCCAGCAGCCAGAGGACAGGGGAAGTAGATGGCTACACCTTC.

The chain links TRBV7-9 to TRBJ1-2; a weak D match, TRBD1 (5 bases). Germline V gene data show CDR1 as SEHNR and CDR2 as FQNEAQ (reference sequence). V lost 0 bases, J lost 9 bases, and 17 bases lay in between. The CDR3 sequence is 15 residues long. The CDR3 coding sequence is TGTGCCAGCAGCTTAGCGCTTGGTCAGGGAACGAGCTACACCTTC. The encoded protein is CASSLALGQGTSYTF.